These 14 T cell receptor beta chains were sequenced from one sample in a study of T cell responses to AZD1222 COVID-19 vaccine. TCRdb keeps only in-frame clones here, not all; method: immunoSEQ multiplex PCR. Here the sample spans about 170,000 clones, about nine tenths being singletons. Sample: peripheral blood, taken on day 0 of AZD1222 vaccination. These receptors all stem from an adult in good health.

The rearrangement links TRBV11-2 to TRBJ2-3, with D perhaps matching TRBD2 (7 bases). Germline V gene lookup returns CDR1 SGHAT and CDR2 FQNNGV. The CDR3 runs to 13 residues. V was trimmed by 7 bases and J by 6 bases, leaving 14 bases between them. In DNA, the CDR3 is TGTGCCAGCACCTGGGGGGGGCAGGATACGCAGTATTTT. Protein product: CASTWGGQDTQYF.

Here the CDR3 DNA reads TGTGCCAGTAGTGGGGGCAGGGCACGTACGAACACTGAAGCTTTCTTT. Its translation: CASSGGRARTNTEAFF. J is TRBJ1-1 and V is TRBV19, with a tentative D call TRBD1 (6 bases). The CDR3 has 16 residues. Trimming removed 5 bases from V and 1 base from J, with 17 bases in between. The germline V gene has CDR1 LNHDA and CDR2 SQIVND (reference sequence).

This clone was seen just once. This sequence joins TRBV3-1 (or the pseudogene TRBV3-2) and TRBJ2-7; D gene unclear. In germline, CDR1 is LGHDT, CDR2 YNNKEL (reference sequence). V shed 4 bases and J shed 6 bases, with 13 bases lying between them. This CDR3 comprises 13 residues. CDR3 protein: CASSRVSRSEQYF. The CDR3 DNA reads as TGTGCCAGCAGCCGTGTTAGCCGCTCCGAGCAGTACTTC.

About this clone: Other DNA sequences from this sample encode an identical CDR3 as well. The CDR3 DNA follows: TGTGCCAGCTCACCACGAGGGGACACTGAAGCTTTCTTT. It specifies CASSPRGDTEAFF. The rearrangement joins TRBV18 to TRBJ1-1; TRBD1 is a possible D gene (5 bases). The CDR3 length is 13 residues. Germline V gene data show CDR1 as KGHSH and CDR2 as LQKENI. Trimming cost V 1 base and J 3 bases, with 6 bases left between them. Supplemented by reference TRBV18 and TRBJ1-1, the full variable domain reads NAGVMQNPRHLVRRRGQEARLRCSPMKGHSHVYWYRQLPEEGLKFMVYLQKENIIDESGMPKERFSAEFPKEGPSILRIQQVVRGDSAAYFCASSPRGDTEAFFGQGTRLTVV.

The chain carries TRBV6-5 and TRBJ1-5; D gene uncertain. CDR1 is MNHEY, CDR2 SVGAGI, per germline. CDR3 size: 13 residues. V was pared by 7 bases and J by 3 bases, with 10 bases between. Here the CDR3 reads CASKEDYNQPQHF. The DNA for the CDR3 is TGTGCCAGCAAAGAGGATTACAATCAGCCCCAGCATTTT.

The chain joins TRBV7-9 to TRBJ1-2; D gene unclear. The V end was cut by 5 bases, the J end by 4 bases, with 5 bases between. CDR3 size: 11 residues. Germline V gene data show CDR1 as SEHNR and CDR2 as FQNEAQ (reference sequence). The CDR3 DNA sequence: TGTGCCAGCAGCGCTGTCTATGGCTACACCTTC. It encodes CASSAVYGYTF.

The rearrangement links TRBV7-9 to TRBJ2-7, with D uncertain. CDR1 SEHNR and CDR2 FQNEAQ come from the germline V gene (reference sequence). V was pared by 4 bases and J by 6 bases, with 7 bases between. The CDR3 spans 11 residues. This CDR3 reads CASSSQTEQYF. The CDR3 coding sequence is TGTGCCAGCAGCTCCCAAACCGAGCAGTACTTC.

This rearrangement joins TRBV19 to TRBJ2-2; 10 nucleotides align to TRBD2. The CDR3 totals 14 residues. Germline V gives CDR1 LNHDA, CDR2 SQIVND (reference sequence). Trimming removed 7 bases from V and 7 bases from J; junction bases left unmatched: 6. For the CDR3, the DNA is TGTGCCAGTAACCCTAGCGGGGGTTACGGGGAGCTGTTTTTT. Its translation: CASNPSGGYGELFF.

The CDR3 region has the DNA TGCGCCAGCAGTGAGAGGCGTGTTTGGGACAGAAACACCGGGGAGCTGTTTTTT. Translation: CASSERRVWDRNTGELFF. The chain uses TRBV10-2 and TRBJ2-2; 7 bases line up with TRBD1. CDR1 and CDR2 from the germline V gene are WSHSY and SAAADI. There are 18 residues in the CDR3. V lost 2 bases, J lost 2 bases, and 11 bases stayed unmatched.

This sequence joins TRBV5-8 and TRBJ1-5, with 8 bases matching TRBD1. This CDR3 region has 15 residues. Germline CDR1 is SGHTS and CDR2 is YDEGEE. J was trimmed by 4 bases and V by 2 bases; bases with no gene match: 5. The CDR3 loop reads CASSLGDRRNQPQHF. In DNA, the CDR3 is TGTGCCAGCAGCTTAGGGGACAGGAGAAATCAGCCCCAGCATTTT.

The rearrangement joins TRBV7-9 to TRBJ1-1; 8 bases fit TRBD1. Germline CDR1 is SEHNR and CDR2 is FQNEAQ (reference sequence). The CDR3 is 13 residues long. With V trimmed by 7 bases and J by 1 base, 2 bases remained unmatched. The chain's CDR3 is CASNRGSNTEAFF. CDR3 bases: TGTGCCAGCAACAGGGGGTCGAACACTGAAGCTTTCTTT.

In nucleotides, the CDR3 is TGTGCCAGCAGCTTGGTTGGGACTGCAACTAATGAAAAACTGTTTTTT. Translating gives CASSLVGTATNEKLFF. The chain uses TRBV5-6 and TRBJ1-4, with a weak D call TRBD1 (5 bases). Germline V gene sequence: CDR1 SGHDT, CDR2 YYEEEE. With 0 bases removed from V and 0 bases from J, the gap between germline ends came to 9 bases. This CDR3 contains 16 residues.

The chain is built from TRBV5-1 and TRBJ2-7; possible D gene TRBD2, 6 bases. Germline values: CDR1 SGHRS, CDR2 YFSETQ. Trimming removed 5 bases from V and 3 bases from J, with 12 bases in between. The CDR3 has 13 residues. The DNA for the CDR3 is TGCGCCAGCAGTAGGGGAGGTGTCTACGAGCAGTACTTC. Translated, it gives CASSRGGVYEQYF.

The chain is built from TRBV6-5 and TRBJ1-2, with TRBD1 as a possible D gene (6 bases). CDR1 is MNHEY and CDR2 is SVGAGI in the germline V gene. This CDR3 comprises 13 residues. Trimming removed 6 bases from V and 1 base from J, with 9 bases in between. In DNA, the CDR3 is TGTGCCAGCAGCCCGGACAGTAACTATGGCTACACCTTC. This codes for CASSPDSNYGYTF.